The sequence of this TCR beta chain was determined in a study of tumor-infiltrating lymphocytes in primary liver carcinoma. Study observations and caveats: Unsorted bulk processing meant the study did not compare CD4+ and CD8+ repertoires.

RNA isolated from unsorted whole blood supplied the blood RNA, with germline DNA also extracted. At sampling, these chronic HBV carriers had received no treatment. The CDR3 length is 17 residues. Germline V CDR1 and CDR2: KGHDR, SFDVKD. The ends lost 0 bases at V and 1 base at J; junction bases unmatched: 3. Total RNA (around 500 ng) served as template for TCR beta cDNA synthesis primed by a constant-region primer. Libraries covering TCR beta were generated through three nested multiplex PCR rounds (using a slightly modified ARM-PCR). Primers for the first two PCR rounds were TRBV1-TRBV30 forward primers and a C-beta reverse primer (roughly 10 cycles per round). MiXCR, run by TCRdb on the multiplex PCR reads, gives a single entry per CDR3 protein. Of about 320,000 distinct CDR3 sequences listed, 50% to 70% were seen once; the top ten hold 9% to 10%. This clonotype showed up just a few times. Its target is unknown.

The sequenced sample was peripheral blood. The receptor was derived from a man aged 40-49 years with primary liver carcinoma and hepatitis B virus infection. The V call is TRBV24-1, the J call TRBJ2-3; 10 positions match TRBD2. Written as DNA, the CDR3 is TGTGCCACCAGTGATTTGTCCGGGACTAGCGGCACAGATACGCAGTATTTT. Its protein is CATSDLSGTSGTDTQYF.